The entry below gives a single T cell receptor beta chain sequence along with its context. The data were obtained in a study of blood T cell repertoires in COVID-19. Turning to the study itself: Sites across the United States, Italy and Spain contributed samples from acute and convalescent COVID-19. Nucleic acid was either cDNA or gDNA, and it came from T cells, B-cell-depleted T cells, or PBMCs.

The CDR3 covers 15 residues. V gave up 4 bases and J gave up 5 bases; unmatched junction bases: 10. In germline, CDR1 is MGHDK, CDR2 SYGVNS. Under the authors' procedure: Reference gene primers were amplified, and this amplification served to estimate nucleated cell counts. Profiled with immunoSEQ multiplex PCR; TCRdb holds only in-frame clones, not every one. V and J calls and clone size come straight from that table; D and trimming were deduced from the DNA. This table has about 70,000 clones, approximately 80% appearing once. J is TRBJ2-7 and V is TRBV25-1; 8 bases are shared with TRBD1. The receptor was derived from a woman aged 70-85 years with acute or convalescent COVID-19. The sequenced material came from peripheral blood. The CDR3 DNA follows: TGTGCCAGCAGTGTGACCCTCCCAGGGGGCAACGAGCAGTACTTC. Residues: CASSVTLPGGNEQYF.